Included here is one T cell receptor beta chain sequence, with context. This entry is derived from a study of blood T cell repertoires in COVID-19. In the study overall: The analysed material was cDNA or gDNA that came from T cells, B-cell-depleted T cells, or PBMCs.

Participants were aged 18 to 89 years, lived in roughly 23 US areas, and enrolled virtually. This table comes from immunoSEQ multiplex PCR, and its TCRdb copy is limited to in-frame clones, with some not included. The table shows around 130,000 clones, with 80% to 90% occurring only once. The CDR3 runs to 14 residues. The V gene lost 4 bases and the J gene lost 8 bases, with 14 bases spanning the gap. Germline V CDR1 and CDR2: PRHDT, FYEKMQ (reference sequence). Input material: PBMCs or T cells enriched from blood (not recorded which). The origin of this receptor is a woman aged 45-60 years with acute COVID-19. The chain has TRBV13 and TRBJ1-4; a weak D match, TRBD1 (6 bases). For the CDR3, the DNA is TGTGCCAGCAGCTCACAGGGTTTAGGGGAAAAACTGTTTTTT. Its protein product is CASSSQGLGEKLFF.